The rows below give T cell receptor beta chains drawn from one sample of a study of identical twins. MiXCR, run by TCRdb on the 5' RACE reads, gives a single entry per CDR3 protein. The table includes approximately 1.8 million distinct CDR3 sequences, about 32% detected once. Material for sequencing was cord blood. Receptor source: a newborn girl in good health. The conserved cysteine and the conserved F or W are not part of the CDR3 here. D genes are given only for firm matches.

D	V	J	CDR3
TRBD1	TRBV24-1	TRBJ2-1	ATSDWRQGGDEQF
NA	TRBV24-1	TRBJ1-2	ATSDNGGGYT
TRBD2	TRBV5-5	NA	ASSLEPSGGGETQY
NA	TRBV25-1	TRBJ1-6	ASRRERDSPLH
TRBD1	TRBV11-1	TRBJ2-5	ASSLGPNRQGQETQY
NA	TRBV6-1	TRBJ1-2	TSSDLRLGVKGYT
NA	TRBV3-1	TRBJ1-4	ASSQRRGGQPEKLF
TRBD2	TRBV7-9	TRBJ2-3	ASSLWPLRLAGTDTQY
NA	TRBV6-1	TRBJ1-1	ASFPLTDLNTEAF
NA	TRBV20-1	TRBJ2-1	SASGVRLYEQF
NA	TRBV6-1	TRBJ2-1	AVLGWGFNEQF
TRBD1	TRBV29-1	NA	SVGQGFNEQY
NA	TRBV11-2	TRBJ2-1	ASSSNTNVASDEQF
NA	TRBV7-6	TRBJ2-1	ASSLSLALTHEQF
NA	TRBV9	TRBJ2-1	ASSVEPLPANEQF
NA	TRBV10-3	TRBJ1-1	AISEGTANTEAF
TRBD2	TRBV5-4	TRBJ2-7	ATMTSGRIREQY
TRBD1	TRBV3-1	TRBJ1-4	ASSQPVRGRNEKLF
NA	TRBV24-1	TRBJ2-3	ASRPSLGADTQY
TRBD1	TRBV27	TRBJ1-2	ATPRQGSYGYT
TRBD1	TRBV5-1	TRBJ2-3	ASSFPGTGQRDTQY
NA	TRBV14	TRBJ1-4	ASSQAGRGWEKLF
NA	TRBV7-9	TRBJ2-7	ASSRLGTYPYEQY
TRBD2	TRBV29-1	TRBJ2-1	SVIPGGFYNEQF
TRBD1	TRBV9	TRBJ1-1	ASSVHPGQGLNTEAF
NA	TRBV7-6	TRBJ1-2	ASSLEGDRVYGYT
TRBD2	TRBV7-2	TRBJ2-5	ASSLAPLAGGGETQY
NA	TRBV2	TRBJ1-2	ASRRDGPNYGYT
NA	TRBV7-9	TRBJ1-6	ASSLGTRSSYNSPLH
NA	TRBV21-1	TRBJ2-7	ASSKGEGQGGIYEQY
NA	TRBV24-1	TRBJ2-3	ATRPSTSTDTQY
TRBD2	TRBV3-1	TRBJ2-7	ASTGLAGDYEQY
NA	TRBV7-7	TRBJ2-5	ASSYGLPGHFLETQY
TRBD1	TRBV25-1	TRBJ1-3	ASSEDRTSSGNTIY
TRBD2	TRBV4-1	TRBJ2-7	ASSQGLRGNSYEQY
TRBD1	TRBV14	TRBJ1-1	ASSQAQGALAEAF
NA	TRBV15	NA	ATSRDLSGHEQY
TRBD2	TRBV6-5	TRBJ2-7	ASSYRRLAGYEQY
TRBD2	TRBV27	TRBJ2-7	ASSWGGAYEQY
NA	TRBV4-1	TRBJ2-7	ASSQGPLSYEQY
NA	TRBV28	TRBJ1-5	ASSATHSNQPQH
NA	TRBV7-2	TRBJ2-1	ASSQQTGPYEQF
NA	TRBV27	TRBJ1-4	ASSLRRGNEKLF
TRBD2	TRBV4-1	TRBJ2-7	ASSQELAPSEQY
NA	TRBV6-4	TRBJ2-7	ASSDSASPPYEQY
NA	TRBV7-2	TRBJ1-3	ASSAGQLHSGNTIY
NA	TRBV6-5	TRBJ2-1	ASTGRAGHEQF
NA	TRBV12-3/TRBV12-4	TRBJ2-7	ASSFWGAGEQY
TRBD1	TRBV4-2	TRBJ2-7	ASSLRWTGSYEQY
TRBD1	TRBV20-1	TRBJ1-6	SAKPKSTGYNSPLH
NA	TRBV12-3/TRBV12-4	TRBJ1-6	ASRWSSSYNSPLH
NA	TRBV29-1	TRBJ1-1	SVRESATEAF
TRBD1	TRBV5-6	TRBJ2-3	ASSRQGHYTDTQY
NA	TRBV20-1	TRBJ1-2	SASLDTNYGYT
TRBD2	TRBV7-2	TRBJ2-5	ASSFLAGHSYNEQY
NA	TRBV5-1	TRBJ2-3	ASSRSPGLLLPSTDTQY
NA	TRBV29-1	TRBJ2-3	SVVIGDTDTQY
NA	TRBV5-1	TRBJ1-2	ASGLGPAGHPGGYT
NA	TRBV28	TRBJ1-1	ASSSHGEGNTEAF
NA	TRBV27	TRBJ2-7	ASSFLYNPGLLYNEQY